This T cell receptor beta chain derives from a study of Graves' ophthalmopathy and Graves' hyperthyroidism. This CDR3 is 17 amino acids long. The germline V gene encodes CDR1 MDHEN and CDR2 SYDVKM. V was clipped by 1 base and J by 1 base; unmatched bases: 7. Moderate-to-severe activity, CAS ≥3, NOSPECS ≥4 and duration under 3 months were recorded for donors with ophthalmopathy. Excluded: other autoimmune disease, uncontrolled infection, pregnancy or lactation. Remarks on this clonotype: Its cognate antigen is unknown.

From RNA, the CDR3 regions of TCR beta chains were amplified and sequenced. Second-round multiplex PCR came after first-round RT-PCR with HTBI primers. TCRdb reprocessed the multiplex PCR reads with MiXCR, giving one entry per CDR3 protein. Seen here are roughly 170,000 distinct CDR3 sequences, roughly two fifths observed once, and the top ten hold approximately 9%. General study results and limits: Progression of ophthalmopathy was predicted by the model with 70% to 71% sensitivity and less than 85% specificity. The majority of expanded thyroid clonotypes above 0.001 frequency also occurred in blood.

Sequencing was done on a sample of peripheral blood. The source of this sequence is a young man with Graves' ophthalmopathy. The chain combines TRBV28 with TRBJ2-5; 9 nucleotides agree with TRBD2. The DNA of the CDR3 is TGTGCCAGCAGTTTATATGGGGCTAGCGGGATCCAAGAGACCCAGTACTTC. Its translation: CASSLYGASGIQETQYF.